The 26 T cell receptor beta chains reported below all come from one sample, sequenced in a study of T cell repertoires in cytomegalovirus infection. One entry per CDR3 protein, called by TCRdb with MiXCR from the reads. Among fewer than 350,000 distinct CDR3 sequences listed, 15% to 20% were seen once. The sequencing sample was made of PBMCs. These TCRs come from a human donor in good health (CMV status not recorded). Some clones in this sample may be carry-over from other donors' samples.

The gene calls are TRBV20-1 and TRBJ2-7; a weak D match, TRBD1 (5 bases). V lost 0 bases to trimming and J lost 0 bases, with 12 bases between them. The CDR3 consists of 15 residues. Germline V lookup: CDR1 DFQATT, CDR2 SNEGSKA (reference sequence). In DNA form, the CDR3 reads TGCAGTGCTAGAGATCACCGAGACAGCTCCTACGAGCAGTACTTC. It specifies CSARDHRDSSYEQYF.

This clonotype appeared a few times. The junction does not match germline at one end; this may be a read error. This rearrangement joins TRBV7-7 to TRBJ2-5, with 9 nucleotides matching TRBD1. The CDR3 runs 17 residues. Per the germline V gene, CDR1 is SSHAT and CDR2 is FNYEAQ (reference sequence). The chain's CDR3 is CASSHPVEQGAEETQYF. The CDR3 nucleotides read TGTGCTAGCAGCCACCCAGTGGAACAGGGGGCCGAGGAGACCCAGTACTTC.

V usage is TRBV20-1 and J usage is TRBJ2-7; TRBD1 matches at 7 bases. Unmatched junction bases numbered 6, after V lost 3 bases and J lost 4 bases. The CDR3 is 13 residues long. The germline V gene encodes CDR1 DFQATT and CDR2 SNEGSKA (reference sequence). CDR3: CSASGDSKYEQYF. CDR3 in DNA: TGCAGTGCTAGCGGGGACAGCAAATACGAGCAGTACTTC.

This clonotype appeared many times. The chain couples TRBV7-2 to TRBJ2-7; D tentatively reads TRBD1 or TRBD2 (6 bases each). V lost 2 bases to trimming and J lost 4 bases, with 15 bases between them. CDR3 length: 15 residues. CDR1 is SGHTA, CDR2 FQGNSA, per germline. The CDR3 is CASSLITGAQYEQYF. The CDR3 nucleotides are TGTGCCAGCAGCTTAATCACGGGGGCCCAGTACGAGCAGTACTTC.

This clonotype was observed a handful of times. J is TRBJ2-3 and V is TRBV11-2; unclear D gene. Per germline, CDR1 SGHAT and CDR2 FQNNGV. CDR3 length equals 13 residues. Trimming pared 3 bases from V and 5 bases from J, leaving 9 bases between. The chain's CDR3 is CASSLSMGDTQYF. As DNA, the CDR3 is TGTGCCAGCAGCTTGAGTATGGGAGATACGCAGTATTTT.

This clonotype has ten or more counts. This chain links TRBV6-2 or TRBV6-3 with TRBJ2-7; D may be TRBD1 or TRBD2 (5 bases each). Per germline, CDR1 MNHEY and CDR2 SVGEGT. Trimming removed 7 bases from V and 5 bases from J, with 21 bases in between. The CDR3 sequence is 15 residues long. The CDR3 DNA reads as TGTGCCAGCACCGAAGGGACCGACGAGGTTGACGAGCAGTACTTC. Residues: CASTEGTDEVDEQYF.

The chain joins TRBV5-4 to TRBJ2-2; D unclear. Germline CDR1 reads SGHNT; CDR2 reads YYREEE (reference sequence). This CDR3 region has 16 residues. The V gene lost 1 base and the J gene lost 1 base, with 11 bases spanning the gap. CDR3 DNA sequence: TGTGCCAGCAGCTTGCCGTACTCCCAGAACACCGGGGAGCTGTTTTTT. Translating it yields CASSLPYSQNTGELFF.

This chain joins TRBV7-9 and TRBJ2-3; a weak D match, TRBD1 (5 bases). Germline V gives CDR1 SEHNR, CDR2 FQNEAQ (reference sequence). CDR3 length: 14 amino acids. Trimming cost V 3 bases and J 2 bases, with 9 bases left between them. The CDR3 DNA follows: TGTGCCAGCAGCTTGAGTGGACACACAGATACGCAGTATTTT. This codes for CASSLSGHTDTQYF.

The table lists this clonotype with many counts. The chain combines TRBV28 with TRBJ2-7; D unresolved. The germline V and J ends were trimmed by 4 bases and 1 base, with 5 bases remaining between them. The germline V gene has CDR1 MDHEN and CDR2 SYDVKM. The CDR3 spans 12 residues. The CDR3 nucleotides read TGTGCCAGCAGTTCCGCATCCTACGAGCAGTACTTC. Its protein is CASSSASYEQYF.

This clonotype was observed at least ten times. The rearrangement links TRBV7-2 to TRBJ2-7; D possibly corresponds to TRBD1 (5 bases). Per the germline V gene, CDR1 is SGHTA and CDR2 is FQGNSA. The CDR3 totals 15 residues. Trimming removed 8 bases at V and 2 bases at J, with 19 bases between. CDR3 in amino acids: CASSSDRVNAYEQYF. The CDR3 DNA is TGTGCCAGCTCTAGTGACAGAGTAAACGCCTACGAGCAGTACTTC.

V is TRBV18 and J is TRBJ1-2, with 11 positions matching TRBD1. From germline, CDR1 is KGHSH and CDR2 LQKENI. Trimming cost V 3 bases and J 4 bases; bases outside gene matches: 4. CDR3 size: 15 residues. The CDR3 sequence is CASSPGTGGTYGYTF. The CDR3 coding sequence is TGTGCCAGCTCACCGGGGACAGGGGGAACCTATGGCTACACCTTC. The full variable domain, with the rest looked up from reference TRBV18 and TRBJ1-2, is NAGVMQNPRHLVRRRGQEARLRCSPMKGHSHVYWYRQLPEEGLKFMVYLQKENIIDESGMPKERFSAEFPKEGPSILRIQQVVRGDSAAYFCASSPGTGGTYGYTFGSGTRLTVV.

Ten or more counts support this clonotype. The J gene is TRBJ1-6, the V gene TRBV4-3; D gene uncertain. This CDR3 spans 14 amino acids. Trimming stripped 0 bases from V and 6 bases from J, with 6 bases between. CDR1 is LGHNA, CDR2 YSLEER, per germline. The CDR3 region is CASSQEFRNSPLHF. DNA of the CDR3: TGCGCCAGCAGCCAAGAGTTCCGTAATTCACCCCTCCACTTT.

This clonotype was found many times. This chain joins TRBV7-9 and TRBJ1-1; the match to TRBD1 covers 7 bases. Germline assignment: CDR1 SEHNR and CDR2 FQNEAQ (reference sequence). This CDR3 spans 15 amino acids. The ends lost 5 bases at V and 1 base at J; junction bases unmatched: 7. CDR3 nucleotide sequence: TGTGCCAGCAGCGCGAGGGACAGAAGGAACACTGAAGCTTTCTTT. Translation gives CASSARDRRNTEAFF.

This clonotype showed up many times. The rearrangement uses TRBV7-2 and TRBJ1-4; D remains ambiguous. This CDR3 contains 13 residues. Per the germline V gene, CDR1 is SGHTA and CDR2 is FQGNSA. The germline V and J ends were trimmed by 5 bases and 7 bases, with 11 bases remaining between them. The CDR3 region has the DNA TGTGCCAGCAGCCGGAGTGCTGGTGAAAAACTGTTTTTT. It translates to CASSRSAGEKLFF.

Notes on this clonotype: One end of the junction varies from germline; a read error may be responsible. The CDR3 loop reads CASSLYGSAAERFF. The CDR3 DNA is TGTGCCAGCAGCTTATATGGTAGCGCGGCTGAGCGGTTCTTC. The chain employs TRBV7-9 and TRBJ2-1; possibly TRBD2 for D (5 bases). CDR1 and CDR2 (germline): SEHNR, FQNEAQ (reference sequence). This CDR3 has 14 residues.

The chain carries TRBV6-2 or TRBV6-3 and TRBJ1-5; a possible D gene is TRBD1 (5 bases). This CDR3 has 16 residues. The germline V and J ends were trimmed by 2 bases and 7 bases, with 18 bases remaining between them. The germline V gene has CDR1 MNHEY and CDR2 SVGEGT. CDR3 nucleotide sequence: TGTGCCAGCAGTTACACGCGAAGGGGATCCCACCAGCCCCAGCATTTT. It yields the protein CASSYTRRGSHQPQHF.

The chain carries TRBV20-1 and TRBJ2-3, with 11 bases aligning to TRBD2. V lost 3 bases to trimming and J lost 2 bases; unmatched junction nucleotides: 4. Germline CDR1 is DFQATT and CDR2 is SNEGSKA (reference sequence). This CDR3 has 15 amino acids. The CDR3 DNA follows: TGCAGTGCTAGGGCTAGCGGGGGGCCCACAGATACGCAGTATTTT. Residues: CSARASGGPTDTQYF.

Only a few counts were recorded for this clonotype. This rearrangement joins TRBV4-1 to TRBJ1-2; weak D call: TRBD1 (5 bases). V was clipped by 1 base and J by 0 bases, with 12 bases between them. The CDR3 runs 16 residues. The germline V gene has CDR1 MGHRA and CDR2 YSYEKL. The CDR3 DNA sequence: TGCGCCAGCAGCCAAGTCGAGACAGAGGCTAACTATGGCTACACCTTC. Residues: CASSQVETEANYGYTF.

This clonotype was seen only a few times. This sequence joins TRBV2 and TRBJ2-7, with a possible D match to TRBD2 (8 bases). Trimming left V 8 bases short and J 5 bases short, with 19 bases between. This CDR3 has 14 residues. The germline V gene has CDR1 SNHLY and CDR2 FYNNEI. CDR3 loop: CASSGGGQRNEQYF. CDR3 coding DNA: TGTGCCAGCTCCGGGGGGGGACAGCGAAACGAGCAGTACTTC.

This clonotype was observed many times. V usage is TRBV7-2 and J usage is TRBJ2-1; D might be TRBD2 (5 bases). V was shortened by 5 bases and J by 8 bases, with 16 bases between the two germline ends. This CDR3 spans 14 amino acids. The germline gives CDR1 SGHTA, CDR2 FQGNSA. CDR3 coding DNA: TGTGCCAGCAGCCTGCTAGCACCTCCCCATGAGCAGTTCTTC. This codes for CASSLLAPPHEQFF.

The gene calls are TRBV6-6 and TRBJ2-3; D may match TRBD1 or TRBD2 (5 bases each). CDR1 and CDR2 from the germline V gene are MNHNY and SVGAGI (reference sequence). Trimming shortened V by 2 bases and J by 4 bases, and 10 bases separated the two germline ends. The CDR3 runs to 14 residues. The CDR3 coding sequence is TGTGCCAGCAGTTACCGAGGGGCGGCAGATACGCAGTATTTT. Encoded protein: CASSYRGAADTQYF.

This clonotype was recorded a few times. The chain couples TRBV28 to TRBJ1-6, with D possibly being TRBD1 (5 bases). The germline gives CDR1 MDHEN, CDR2 SYDVKM. The CDR3 contains 13 residues. With 3 bases removed from V and 10 bases from J, the gap between germline ends came to 10 bases. CDR3 residues: CASSFKGRSPLHF. Here the CDR3 DNA reads TGTGCCAGCAGTTTTAAGGGGAGATCACCCCTCCACTTT. Variable domain in full (rest from reference TRBV28 and TRBJ1-6): DVKVTQSSRYLVKRTGEKVFLECVQDMDHENMFWYRQDPGLGLRLIYFSYDVKMKEKGDIPEGYSVSREKKERFSLILESASTNQTSMYLCASSFKGRSPLHFGNGTRLTVT.

In its sample, this clonotype was seen many times. The chain is built from TRBV4-3 and TRBJ1-4; no reliable D call. V dropped 0 bases and J dropped 6 bases, with 11 bases sitting between them. This CDR3 spans 15 amino acids. Germline-derived CDR1 and CDR2 are LGHNA and YSLEER. The DNA for the CDR3 is TGCGCCAGCAGCCAAGATTTCGGAGGATATGAAAAACTGTTTTTT. Its translation: CASSQDFGGYEKLFF.

The CDR3 DNA is TGTGCCAGTAGTAGTGTTTCTGGGACAGGGGTCGAGACCCAGTACTTC. Its translation is CASSSVSGTGVETQYF. The rearrangement links TRBV19 to TRBJ2-5; TRBD1 agrees at 10 bases. The CDR3 sequence is 16 residues long. Looked up from germline, CDR1 is LNHDA and CDR2 is SQIVND (reference sequence). V shed 4 bases and J 5 bases; nucleotides not matched to a gene: 10.

The rearrangement uses TRBV20-1 and TRBJ2-1; the D gene is possibly TRBD2 (5 bases). V lost 6 bases and J lost 9, with 18 bases in between. The CDR3 sequence is 13 residues long. Germline V gene data show CDR1 as DFQATT and CDR2 as SNEGSKA (reference sequence). In DNA form, the CDR3 reads TGCAGTGCCACTTCGGAGGCGGCGGGTGAGCAGTTCTTC. As protein: CSATSEAAGEQFF.

Written as DNA, the CDR3 is TGTGCCAGCAGTTTTTGGCAGGGCCCATCGAACACCGGGGAGCTGTTTTTT. The encoded protein is CASSFWQGPSNTGELFF. The V gene is TRBV12-3 or TRBV12-4, the J gene TRBJ2-2, with D perhaps matching TRBD1 (5 bases). Trimming stripped 3 bases from V and 0 bases from J, with 14 bases between. CDR3 length: 17 amino acids.